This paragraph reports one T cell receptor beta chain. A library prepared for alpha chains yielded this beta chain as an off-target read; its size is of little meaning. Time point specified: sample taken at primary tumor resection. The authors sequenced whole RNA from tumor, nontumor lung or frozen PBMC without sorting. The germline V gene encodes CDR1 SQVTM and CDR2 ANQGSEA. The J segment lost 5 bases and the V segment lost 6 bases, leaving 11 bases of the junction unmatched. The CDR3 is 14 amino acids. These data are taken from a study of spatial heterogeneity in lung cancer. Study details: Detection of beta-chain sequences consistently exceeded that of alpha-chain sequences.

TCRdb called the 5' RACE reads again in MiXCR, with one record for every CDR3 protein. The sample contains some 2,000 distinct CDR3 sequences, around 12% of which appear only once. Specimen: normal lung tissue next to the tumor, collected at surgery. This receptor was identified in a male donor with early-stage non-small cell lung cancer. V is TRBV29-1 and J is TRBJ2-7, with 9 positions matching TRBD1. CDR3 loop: CSVRNLDRGDEQYF. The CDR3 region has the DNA TGCAGCGTCCGAAACCTAGACAGGGGGGACGAGCAGTACTTC.